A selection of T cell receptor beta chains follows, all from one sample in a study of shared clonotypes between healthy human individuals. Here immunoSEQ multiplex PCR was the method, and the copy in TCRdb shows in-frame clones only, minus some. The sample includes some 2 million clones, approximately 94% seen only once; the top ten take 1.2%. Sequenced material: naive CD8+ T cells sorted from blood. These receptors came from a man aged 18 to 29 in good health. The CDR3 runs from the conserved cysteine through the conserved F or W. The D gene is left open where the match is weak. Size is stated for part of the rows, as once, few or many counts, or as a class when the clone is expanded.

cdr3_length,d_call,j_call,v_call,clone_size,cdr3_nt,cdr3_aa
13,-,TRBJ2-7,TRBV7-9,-,TGTGCCAGCAGCCCCAGGACAATCTACGAGCAGTACTTC,CASSPRTIYEQYF
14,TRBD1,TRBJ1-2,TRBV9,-,TGTGCCAGCAGCACCTCACAGGGGCCGGATGGCTACACCTTC,CASSTSQGPDGYTF
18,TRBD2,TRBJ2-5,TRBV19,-,TGTGCCAGTAGCTTACCGGGACTAGCGGGAGGGCCGAGGGAGACCCAGTACTTC,CASSLPGLAGGPRETQYF
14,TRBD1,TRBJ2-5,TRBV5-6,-,TGTGCCAGCAGCGGCCGGGACAGCCAAGAGACCCAGTACTTC,CASSGRDSQETQYF
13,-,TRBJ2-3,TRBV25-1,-,TGTGCCAGCAGTGAATTCTTGGAAGATACGCAGTATTTT,CASSEFLEDTQYF
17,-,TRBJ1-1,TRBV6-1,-,TGTGCCAGCAGTGAATATCCGGGGGGAGGGCAGGGCACTGAAGCTTTCTTT,CASSEYPGGGQGTEAFF
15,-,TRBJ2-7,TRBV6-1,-,TGTGCCAGCATACAATGGCGTGCAGACTCCTACGAGCAGTACTTC,CASIQWRADSYEQYF
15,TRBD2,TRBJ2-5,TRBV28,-,TGTGCCAGCACCACCTGGGGTGCGGGGGAAGAGACCCAGTACTTC,CASTTWGAGEETQYF
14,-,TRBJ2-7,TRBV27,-,TGTGCCAGCAGTTTGGTAGGGTCGGCCTACGAGCAGTACTTC,CASSLVGSAYEQYF
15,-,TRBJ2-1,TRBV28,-,TGTGCCAGCAGCATCGAGCGGGCCTCCTACAATGAGCAGTTCTTC,CASSIERASYNEQFF
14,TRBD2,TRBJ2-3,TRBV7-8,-,TGTGCCAGCAGCTCAGCGGGAGGCACAGATACGCAGTATTTT,CASSSAGGTDTQYF
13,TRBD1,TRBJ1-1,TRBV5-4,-,TGTGCCAGCAGCATTGGGACAGGCCAGGGAGCTTTCTTT,CASSIGTGQGAFF
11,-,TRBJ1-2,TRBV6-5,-,TGTGCCAGCAGTTACTCGAAGGCCTACACCTTC,CASSYSKAYTF
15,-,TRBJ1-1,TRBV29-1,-,TGCAGCGTTGAAGATCCTCCAGGGGTGGGGACTGAAGCTTTCTTT,CSVEDPPGVGTEAFF
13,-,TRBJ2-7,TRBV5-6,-,TGTGCCAGCAGCTTTGCCGAATCCTACGAGCAGTACTTC,CASSFAESYEQYF
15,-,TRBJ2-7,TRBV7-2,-,TGTGCCAGCAGCTTAGATGGGAGGAGCCCCTACGAGCAGTACTTC,CASSLDGRSPYEQYF
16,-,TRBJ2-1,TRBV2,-,TGTGCCAGCAGGCCGCTAGTCCCCTCCACCTACAATGAGCAGTTCTTC,CASRPLVPSTYNEQFF
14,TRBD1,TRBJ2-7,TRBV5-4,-,TGTGCCAGCAGCGGGACAGGGTTAACCTACGAGCAGTACTTC,CASSGTGLTYEQYF
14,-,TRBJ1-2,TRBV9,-,TGTGCCAGCAGCGTAGGCGGGGGGAACTATGGCTACACCTTC,CASSVGGGNYGYTF
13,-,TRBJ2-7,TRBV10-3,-,TGTGCCATCAGTGAGTCGACGGGTTACGAGCAGTACTTC,CAISESTGYEQYF
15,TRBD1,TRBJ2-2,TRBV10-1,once,TGCGCCAGCATAAGTCTCGGGACAGGTACCGGGGAGCTGTTTTTT,CASISLGTGTGELFF
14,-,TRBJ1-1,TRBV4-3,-,TGCGCCAGCAGCCCCCCGGGGGCAGAAGCTGAAGCTTTCTTT,CASSPPGAEAEAFF
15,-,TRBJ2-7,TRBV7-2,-,TGTGCCAGCAGCTTCACCCCCAGCGCTACCTACGAGCAGTACTTC,CASSFTPSATYEQYF
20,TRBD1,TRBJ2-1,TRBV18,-,TGTGCCAGCTCACCACAAAACCCCGGGACAGGGGCTACCTCCTACAATGAGCAGTTCTTC,CASSPQNPGTGATSYNEQFF
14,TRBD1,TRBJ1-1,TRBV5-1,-,TGCGCCAGCAGCTTAGGACAGGAGAACACTGAAGCTTTCTTT,CASSLGQENTEAFF
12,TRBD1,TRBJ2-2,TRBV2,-,TGTGCCAGACGACAGGGGACCGGGGAGCTGTTTTTT,CARRQGTGELFF
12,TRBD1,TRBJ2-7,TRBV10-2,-,TGCGCCAGCAGTGGGGACAGCTACGAGCAGTACTTC,CASSGDSYEQYF
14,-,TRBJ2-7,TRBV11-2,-,TGTGCCAGCAGCCCCGGGACTGGGGCCTACGAGCAGTACTTC,CASSPGTGAYEQYF
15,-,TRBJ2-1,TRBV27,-,TGTGCCAGCAGTTTAACTTCAGGGATCTACAATGAGCAGTTCTTC,CASSLTSGIYNEQFF
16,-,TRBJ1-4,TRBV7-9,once,TGTGCCAGCAGCTTAGGGTATACAGGGCATAATGAAAAACTGTTTTTT,CASSLGYTGHNEKLFF
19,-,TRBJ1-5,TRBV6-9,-,TGTGCCAGCAGTTACCCCGACCCGAACAAAGCATATAGCAATCAGCCCCAGCATTTT,CASSYPDPNKAYSNQPQHF
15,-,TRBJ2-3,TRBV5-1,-,TGCGCCAGCAGCTTTTACACGGGCGCCACAGATACGCAGTATTTT,CASSFYTGATDTQYF
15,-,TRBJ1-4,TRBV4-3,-,TGCGCCAGCAGCCAAGACGGGACGTCCCGTGAAAAACTGTTTTTT,CASSQDGTSREKLFF
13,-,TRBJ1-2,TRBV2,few,TGTGCCAGCATTACGACGGGAAAGTATGGCTACACCTTC,CASITTGKYGYTF
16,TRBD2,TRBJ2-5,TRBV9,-,TGTGCCAGCAGCTTCGGGACTAGCGGGAGTGGAGAGACCCAGTACTTC,CASSFGTSGSGETQYF
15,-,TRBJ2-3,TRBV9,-,TGTGCCAGCAGCGTACGAGGGGAAAGCACAGATACGCAGTATTTT,CASSVRGESTDTQYF
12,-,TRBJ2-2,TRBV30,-,TGTGCCTGGAGTGTCTTTGCCGGGGAGCTGTTTTTT,CAWSVFAGELFF
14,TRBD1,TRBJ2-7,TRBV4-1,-,TGCGCCAGCAGCCAAGGGACAGGGGCCCTCGAGCAGTACTTC,CASSQGTGALEQYF
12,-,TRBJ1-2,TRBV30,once,TGTGCCTGGGCGCTCTCTAACTATGGCTACACCTTC,CAWALSNYGYTF
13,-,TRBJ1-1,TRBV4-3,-,TGCGCCAGCAGCCCTACGGTGGGCACTGAAGCTTTCTTT,CASSPTVGTEAFF
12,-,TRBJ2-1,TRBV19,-,TGTGCCAGTAGTCCACGATTTTATGAGCAGTTCTTC,CASSPRFYEQFF